This T cell receptor (beta chain) was captured in a study of regulatory T cells in long-lasting Graves disease. Study summary: For a period under 3 months, newly diagnosed Graves' patients had taken antithyroid drugs. Study results and caveats: Thyroid tissue went unstudied; only peripheral blood was examined.

The TCR beta library used iRepertoire HTBI primers with Arm-PCR amplification of CDR3. TCRdb used MiXCR to reprocess the multiplex PCR reads, holding one entry per CDR3 protein. In the table there are under 700,000 distinct CDR3 sequences, roughly a sixth of which are singletons. V gave up 2 bases and J gave up 6 bases, with 8 bases separating them. CDR1 and CDR2 (germline): SEHNR, FQNEAQ (reference sequence). This CDR3 spans 12 amino acids. This clonotype appeared a few times. No antigen is known for it. Regarding time point: newly diagnosed GD, antithyroid drugs for less than 3 months. PBMC RNA was the source of the TCR library. Into tubes containing EDTA, roughly 8.8 milliliters of peripheral blood were drawn. These data also featured in a second study, about T cells in Graves' hyperthyroidism and ophthalmopathy. According to that study: The HTBI primer set drove a first-round RT-PCR of the TCR CDR3.

The clonotype originates from a woman aged 35 to 60 with Graves disease. Sequenced material: peripheral blood mononuclear cells (PBMCs), taken at new diagnosis, from a patient treated with antithyroid drugs. The V gene is TRBV7-9, the J gene TRBJ2-7; no firm D call. CDR3 bases: TGTGCCAGCAGCTTAAAGGCAACCGAGCAGTACTTC. This gives the protein CASSLKATEQYF.